A selection of T cell receptor beta chains follows, all from one sample in a study of T cell responses to AZD1222 COVID-19 vaccine. Repertoires were generated with immunoSEQ multiplex PCR, while TCRdb's copy carries only in-frame clones and drops some. The repertoire holds 150,000 to 200,000 clones, with roughly 90% as singletons. Source: peripheral blood, taken 28 days after the second AZD1222 dose. Source of these receptors: an adult who received the AZD1222 COVID-19 vaccine. The CDR3 runs from the conserved cysteine through the conserved F or W. A D gene is named only where the DNA matches it firmly. For some rows the clone size is stated as once, few or many, or as a class when expanded; others skip it.

TRBV19,TRBJ2-5,13,TRBD2,-,CASRRRGGETQYF,TGTGCCAGTCGTCGCCGGGGGGGAGAGACCCAGTACTTC
TRBV12-3/TRBV12-4,TRBJ1-2,12,-,-,CASSPGQLGYTF,TGTGCCAGCAGTCCAGGACAGTTAGGCTACACCTTC
TRBV2,TRBJ2-7,15,TRBD2,once,CASSQNSGSPYEQYF,TGTGCCAGCAGTCAGAATAGCGGGAGCCCCTACGAGCAGTACTTC
TRBV21-1,TRBJ1-1,8,-,-,CASSKAFF,TGTGCCAGCAGTAAAGCTTTCTTT
TRBV3-1/TRBV3-2,TRBJ1-4,16,-,once,CASSQVWDPTNEKLFF,TGTGCCAGCAGCCAAGTCTGGGATCCAACTAATGAAAAACTGTTTTTT
TRBV28,TRBJ2-2,16,TRBD1,-,CASSAGTGGYVGELFF,TGTGCCAGCAGCGCCGGGACAGGGGGATACGTGGGGGAGCTGTTTTTT
TRBV5-4,TRBJ2-7,15,TRBD1,-,CASSLGDRGYIEQYF,TGTGCCAGCAGCTTGGGGGACAGGGGCTATATCGAGCAGTACTTC
TRBV9,TRBJ2-7,15,-,-,CASSATGSLGYEQYF,TGTGCCAGCAGCGCCACAGGATCCCTCGGCTACGAGCAGTACTTC
TRBV2,TRBJ1-1,14,TRBD1,-,CASTVTGEVTEAFF,TGTGCCAGCACAGTCACAGGGGAGGTGACTGAAGCTTTCTTT
TRBV7-9,TRBJ1-2,14,-,-,CASSLIQANYGYTF,TGTGCCAGCAGCTTAATACAGGCTAACTATGGCTACACCTTC
TRBV4-1,TRBJ1-4,15,-,-,CASSPPGRDNEKLFF,TGCGCCAGCAGCCCCCCAGGGAGGGATAATGAAAAACTGTTTTTT
TRBV28,TRBJ2-7,11,-,-,CASSFTYEQYF,TGTGCCAGCAGTTTTACCTACGAGCAGTACTTC
TRBV19,TRBJ2-7,14,TRBD1,-,CASSPGTGSYEQYF,TGTGCCAGTAGTCCCGGGACAGGGTCCTACGAGCAGTACTTC
TRBV28,TRBJ2-1,16,-,-,CASSSRNEIRWHEQFF,TGTGCCAGCAGTTCCCGCAACGAGATAAGGTGGCATGAGCAGTTCTTC
TRBV5-4,TRBJ1-1,13,-,-,CASSSPGPTEAFF,TGTGCCAGCAGCTCTCCAGGGCCCACTGAAGCTTTCTTT
TRBV5-4,TRBJ1-5,16,-,-,CASSSSPGGSNQPQHF,TGTGCCAGCAGCTCCAGCCCCGGAGGGAGCAATCAGCCCCAGCATTTT
TRBV5-4,TRBJ2-1,14,TRBD2,-,CASSFSGTNNEQFF,TGTGCCAGCAGCTTTTCCGGGACTAACAATGAGCAGTTCTTC
TRBV6-5,TRBJ2-5,12,-,-,CASSFPGGGQYF,TGTGCCAGCAGTTTCCCGGGCGGCGGCCAGTACTTC
TRBV27,TRBJ2-6,16,-,-,CASIYTGPSGANVLTF,TGTGCCAGCATATATACGGGCCCCTCTGGGGCCAACGTCCTGACTTTC
TRBV20-1,TRBJ2-3,16,TRBD2,-,CSASGPTSGSWDTQYF,TGCAGTGCTAGTGGTCCGACTAGCGGGAGTTGGGATACGCAGTATTTT
TRBV5-6,TRBJ2-7,13,-,-,CASSLSPRGEQYF,TGTGCCAGCAGCTTGAGTCCCCGGGGGGAGCAGTACTTC
TRBV28,TRBJ2-7,14,TRBD1,-,CASSGGQGFNEQYF,TGTGCCAGCAGTGGGGGACAGGGGTTCAACGAGCAGTACTTC
TRBV24-1,TRBJ2-1,16,TRBD1,-,CATSDGRDRAWNEQFF,TGTGCCACCAGTGATGGAAGGGACAGGGCTTGGAATGAGCAGTTCTTC
TRBV5-1,TRBJ2-1,16,TRBD2,-,CASSHKMAGGYNEQFF,TGCGCCAGCAGTCACAAAATGGCGGGGGGCTACAATGAGCAGTTCTTC
TRBV6-4,TRBJ1-4,15,TRBD1,-,CASRGQGATNEKLFF,TGTGCCAGCAGAGGACAGGGGGCAACTAATGAAAAACTGTTTTTT
TRBV9,TRBJ1-1,15,-,-,CASSVDGGRNTEAFF,TGTGCCAGCAGCGTAGATGGCGGGAGGAACACTGAAGCTTTCTTT
TRBV27,TRBJ1-2,13,-,-,CASSSQARYGYTF,TGTGCCAGCAGTTCTCAGGCCCGGTATGGCTACACCTTC
TRBV18,TRBJ1-1,14,-,-,CASSPRQENTEAFF,TGTGCCAGCTCACCACGACAGGAGAACACTGAAGCTTTCTTT
TRBV7-9,TRBJ1-6,13,-,once,CASSLERAQPLHF,TGTGCCAGCAGCTTAGAGCGGGCCCAGCCCCTCCACTTT
TRBV10-3,TRBJ1-5,14,-,-,CAISEDRSGGPQHF,TGTGCCATCAGTGAGGACAGGAGCGGGGGGCCCCAGCATTTT
TRBV6-5,TRBJ2-7,13,-,-,CASRDSPNREQYF,TGTGCCAGCAGGGACAGTCCCAACCGCGAGCAGTACTTC
TRBV3-1/TRBV3-2,TRBJ2-1,16,TRBD2,-,CASSLLAGWGPNEQFF,TGTGCCAGCAGCCTCCTAGCGGGATGGGGTCCGAATGAGCAGTTCTTC